A single sample gave rise to the 17 T cell receptor beta chains below, sequenced in a study of blood T cell repertoires in COVID-19. Only in-frame clones appear in the TCRdb table, and some are missing; sequencing was by immunoSEQ multiplex PCR. The table lists approximately 220,000 clones, around 84% of them singletons. Sequenced: peripheral blood. The receptors were gathered from an older woman who had recovered from COVID-19.

This chain uses TRBV6-5 with TRBJ2-7; 7 bases map to TRBD2. The V gene's germline CDR1 is MNHEY and CDR2 SVGAGI. The CDR3 totals 15 residues. The junction had 12 bases not matched to a gene; V was cut back by 6 bases and J by 4 bases. The CDR3 sequence: CASRTAGDPLYEQYF. Written as DNA, the CDR3 is TGTGCCAGCAGGACCGCGGGGGACCCTTTGTACGAGCAGTACTTC.

The chain employs TRBV10-3 and TRBJ1-4, with 10 bases that match TRBD1. V shed 6 bases, J shed 5 bases, and the junction held 12 bases outside the gene matches. Per germline, CDR1 ENHRY and CDR2 SYGVKD. This CDR3 contains 17 residues. CDR3 in DNA: TGTGCCATCAGCGACAGGGGGCAGATTAAGGAGAATGAAAAACTGTTTTTT. It is translated as CAISDRGQIKENEKLFF.

The V gene is TRBV19, the J gene TRBJ2-7; no definite D call. The germline V and J ends were trimmed by 3 bases and 4 bases, with 10 bases remaining between them. The germline V gene has CDR1 LNHDA and CDR2 SQIVND (reference sequence). The CDR3 runs 13 residues. The CDR3 DNA reads as TGTGCCAGTAGTATGGCAGGCGTTTACGAGCAGTACTTC. Encoded protein: CASSMAGVYEQYF.

The rearrangement uses TRBV7-9 and TRBJ1-2; the D gene is possibly TRBD1 (6 bases). CDR1 SEHNR and CDR2 FQNEAQ come from the germline V gene (reference sequence). This CDR3 region has 11 residues. Trimming shortened V by 5 bases and J by 6 bases, and 7 bases separated the two germline ends. CDR3 residues: CASSDRNGYTF. In DNA, the CDR3 is TGTGCCAGCAGCGACAGGAATGGCTACACCTTC.

V and J are TRBV4-2 and TRBJ2-5; D not resolved. With 9 bases removed from V and 4 bases from J, the gap between germline ends came to 12 bases. The CDR3 contains 12 residues. Per the germline V gene, CDR1 is LGHNA and CDR2 is YNFKEQ. CDR3 DNA: TGTGCCAGTTCTTCAACGGGAGAGACCCAGTACTTC. Residues: CASSSTGETQYF.

The V gene is TRBV4-2, the J gene TRBJ1-6; 9 nucleotides match TRBD1. The CDR3 consists of 16 residues. CDR1 and CDR2 (germline): LGHNA, YNFKEQ. Germline trimming cut 4 bases from V and 8 bases from J; bases unmatched to any gene: 9. The CDR3 region is CASSRPSGQGDSPLHF. The CDR3 DNA is TGTGCCAGCAGCCGCCCTTCGGGACAGGGAGATTCACCCCTCCACTTT.

V usage is TRBV24-1 and J usage is TRBJ2-4; the D gene is possibly TRBD2 (5 bases). Germline values: CDR1 KGHDR, CDR2 SFDVKD. This CDR3 comprises 15 residues. V lost 5 bases, J lost 0 bases, and 10 bases lay in between. The CDR3 protein is CATSALGVAKNIQYF. The CDR3 region has the DNA TGTGCCACCAGTGCCCTCGGGGTAGCCAAAAACATTCAGTACTTC.

The chain joins TRBV12-3 or TRBV12-4 to TRBJ2-3, with D possibly matching TRBD2 (5 bases). The CDR3 is 13 residues long. Trimming cost V 7 bases and J 2 bases, with 10 bases left between them. In nucleotides, the CDR3 is TGTGCCAGCAAGAGGGATGTCACAGATACGCAGTATTTT. Translation gives CASKRDVTDTQYF.

The chain combines TRBV6-5 with TRBJ1-1; a weak D match, TRBD1 (5 bases). This CDR3 contains 14 residues. Germline values: CDR1 MNHEY, CDR2 SVGAGI. With 10 bases removed from V and 0 bases from J, the gap between germline ends came to 15 bases. This CDR3 reads CATFGRDLNTEAFF. Here the CDR3 DNA reads TGTGCCACATTTGGCAGGGACTTGAACACTGAAGCTTTCTTT.

This clone has just one count. The chain combines TRBV13 with TRBJ2-7; a weak D match, TRBD2 (5 bases). V was shortened by 5 bases and J by 3 bases, with 11 bases between the two germline ends. This CDR3 has 13 residues. CDR1 is PRHDT, CDR2 FYEKMQ, per germline (reference sequence). This CDR3 reads CASSRGSFYEQYF. CDR3 coding DNA: TGTGCCAGCAGCCGAGGGTCTTTCTACGAGCAGTACTTC.

V is TRBV5-1 and J is TRBJ1-1; perhaps TRBD1 as D (6 bases). V lost 4 bases and J lost 6, with 16 bases in between. The CDR3 extends over 14 amino acids. Germline loops: CDR1 SGHRS, CDR2 YFSETQ. As DNA, the CDR3 is TGCGCCAGCAGCCCGGGACAACTTGGCGCTGAAGCTTTCTTT. It specifies CASSPGQLGAEAFF.

This sequence joins TRBV3-1 (or the pseudogene TRBV3-2) and TRBJ1-2, with D uncertain. There are 15 residues in the CDR3. The germline V and J ends were trimmed by 3 bases and 7 bases, with 18 bases remaining between them. CDR1 and CDR2 (germline): LGHDT, YNNKEL (reference sequence). This CDR3 reads CASSQEPGIRIGYTF. DNA of the CDR3: TGTGCCAGCAGCCAGGAACCCGGGATTCGGATTGGCTACACCTTC.

The chain joins TRBV5-1 to TRBJ2-7, with 8 nucleotides matching TRBD1. There are 14 residues in the CDR3. Losses at the gene ends were 0 bases for V and 5 bases for J; bases not matched to a gene: 4. The germline CDR1 and CDR2 sequences are SGHRS and YFSETQ. The CDR3 coding sequence is TGCGCCAGCAGCTTGGCAGGGGGCGTCGACGAGCAGTACTTC. Encoded protein: CASSLAGGVDEQYF.

CDR3 DNA: TGTGCCAGCAGCTGGGACAGGGGACCAAATCAGCCCCAGCATTTT. Translated, it gives CASSWDRGPNQPQHF. The chain combines TRBV5-8 with TRBJ1-5; 10 bases fit TRBD1. Looked up from germline, CDR1 is SGHTS and CDR2 is YDEGEE. The CDR3 spans 15 residues. V was pared by 3 bases and J by 4 bases, with 4 bases of the junction left unmatched.

This clone was detected many times. This chain connects TRBV7-2 to TRBJ2-7, with a weak D call TRBD2 (5 bases). The CDR3 extends over 15 amino acids. Germline-derived CDR1 and CDR2 are SGHTA and FQGNSA. Trimming cost V 4 bases and J 0 bases, with 13 bases left between them. CDR3 region: CASSYTGLSSYEQYF. The CDR3 bases are TGTGCCAGCAGCTATACGGGGTTATCCTCCTACGAGCAGTACTTC.

J is TRBJ1-2 and V is TRBV5-4; 9 bases map to TRBD1. V shed 0 bases, J shed 3 bases, and the junction held 6 bases outside the gene matches. Germline assignment: CDR1 SGHNT and CDR2 YYREEE (reference sequence). CDR3 length equals 16 residues. The CDR3 sequence: CASSLARDRADYGYTF. The CDR3 nucleotides read TGTGCCAGCAGCTTGGCCAGGGACAGGGCTGACTATGGCTACACCTTC.

The chain employs TRBV7-9 and TRBJ2-7, with a weak D call TRBD2 (5 bases). CDR1 is SEHNR, CDR2 FQNEAQ, per germline (reference sequence). V was trimmed by 8 bases and J by 2 bases, leaving 16 bases between them. This CDR3 has 14 amino acids. CDR3 sequence reads: CASARGAGAYEQYF. The CDR3 DNA sequence: TGTGCCAGCGCCCGGGGTGCCGGAGCCTACGAGCAGTACTTC.